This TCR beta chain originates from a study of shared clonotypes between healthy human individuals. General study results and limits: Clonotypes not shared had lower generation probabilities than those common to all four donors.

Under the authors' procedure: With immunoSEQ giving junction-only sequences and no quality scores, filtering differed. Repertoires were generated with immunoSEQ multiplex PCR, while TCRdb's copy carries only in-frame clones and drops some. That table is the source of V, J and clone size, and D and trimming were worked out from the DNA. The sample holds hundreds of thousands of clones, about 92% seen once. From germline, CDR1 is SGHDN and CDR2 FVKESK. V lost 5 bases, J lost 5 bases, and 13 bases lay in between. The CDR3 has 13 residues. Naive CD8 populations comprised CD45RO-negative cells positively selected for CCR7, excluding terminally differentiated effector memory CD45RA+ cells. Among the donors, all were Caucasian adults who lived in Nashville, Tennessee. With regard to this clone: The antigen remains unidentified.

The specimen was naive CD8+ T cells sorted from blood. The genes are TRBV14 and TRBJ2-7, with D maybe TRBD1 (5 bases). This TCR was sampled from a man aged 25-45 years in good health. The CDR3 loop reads CASSLLRVHEQYF. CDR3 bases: TGTGCCAGCAGCTTGCTCAGGGTTCACGAGCAGTACTTC.